A single sample gave rise to the 30 T cell receptor beta chains below, sequenced in a study of PD-1 blockade in classical Hodgkin lymphoma. No patient escaped relapse after autologous stem cell transplantation, and brentuximab vedotin exposure varied. TCRdb keeps only in-frame clones here, not all; method: immunoSEQ multiplex PCR. Counted here are approximately 7,400 clones, 60% to 85% occurring once; the ten biggest clones make up roughly 60%. The sequencing here drew on peripheral blood mononuclear cells (PBMCs), taken at baseline. Source of these receptors: a human donor with classical Hodgkin lymphoma.

This CDR3 reads CASSMDYPTDTQYF. The CDR3 coding sequence is TGCGCCAGCAGCATGGACTACCCCACAGATACGCAGTATTTT. The chain is built from TRBV5-1 and TRBJ2-3; a weak D match, TRBD2 (6 bases). V dropped 4 bases and J dropped 2 bases, with 11 bases sitting between them. The CDR3 has 14 amino acids. Germline CDR1 SGHRS, CDR2 YFSETQ.

The chain combines TRBV7-8 with TRBJ2-1; 14 bases are a match to TRBD2. The V gene end was trimmed by 4 bases and the J gene end by 1 base; junction bases not matched to a gene: 3. CDR1 SGHVS and CDR2 FQNEAQ come from the germline V gene. The CDR3 extends over 17 amino acids. CDR3 sequence: CASSSRTSGRSYNEQFF. CDR3 DNA: TGTGCCAGCAGCTCCAGGACTAGCGGGAGGTCCTACAATGAGCAGTTCTTC.

The chain employs TRBV5-6 and TRBJ2-5, with D perhaps TRBD1 or TRBD2 (5 bases each). Germline loops: CDR1 SGHDT, CDR2 YYEEEE. Deletions cut 4 bases from V and 5 bases from J, with 12 bases between. The CDR3 contains 13 residues. CDR3 in amino acids: CASSPRGGETQYF. The CDR3 region has the DNA TGTGCCAGCAGCCCGAGGGGCGGGGAGACCCAGTACTTC.

The chain recombines TRBV5-1 with TRBJ2-3; 12 nucleotides align to TRBD2. The germline CDR1 and CDR2 sequences are SGHRS and YFSETQ. V was clipped by 4 bases and J by 3 bases; unmatched bases: 6. This CDR3 is 16 amino acids long. This CDR3 reads CASSTTSGGFTDTQYF. CDR3 in DNA: TGCGCCAGCAGCACGACTAGCGGGGGATTTACAGATACGCAGTATTTT.

The chain has TRBV5-1 and TRBJ2-7, with D possibly being TRBD2 (5 bases). The length of the CDR3 is 14 residues. Germline assignment: CDR1 SGHRS and CDR2 YFSETQ. Between the trimmed V and J ends, which lost 0 bases and 7 bases, there was a span of 14 bases. The CDR3 loop is CASSLVAGWEEQYF. CDR3 DNA: TGCGCCAGCAGCTTGGTGGCGGGCTGGGAGGAGCAGTACTTC.

The CDR3 protein is CASSLAGNGYTF. The CDR3, as DNA: TGCGCCAGCAGCTTGGCCGGGAACGGCTACACCTTC. This rearrangement joins TRBV5-1 to TRBJ1-2, with D hard to call. The V and J ends lost 0 bases and 8 bases respectively, with 8 bases between them. Germline V gene data show CDR1 as SGHRS and CDR2 as YFSETQ. The CDR3 totals 12 residues.

J is TRBJ1-2 and V is TRBV6-5; tentatively, D is TRBD1 (6 bases). V lost 6 bases and J 3 bases, leaving 14 bases between the germline ends. Germline CDR1 reads MNHEY; CDR2 reads SVGAGI. This CDR3 has 14 amino acids. The CDR3 DNA reads TGTGCCAGCAGCTCCTTTAGGGGGGACTATGGCTACACCTTC. Residues: CASSSFRGDYGYTF.

The CDR3 coding sequence is TGTGCCAGCAGACTAACAGGGGGTCCAGCGGCGGGCCAAGAGACCCAGTACTTC. As protein: CASRLTGGPAAGQETQYF. V usage is TRBV7-2 and J usage is TRBJ2-5; the match to TRBD1 covers 8 bases. CDR3 length: 18 residues. The trim removed 6 bases at V and 1 base at J, leaving 16 bases unmatched. Germline assignment: CDR1 SGHTA and CDR2 FQGNSA.

The gene calls are TRBV5-1 and TRBJ2-3, with unresolved D. The CDR3 has 13 residues. CDR1 and CDR2 from the germline V gene are SGHRS and YFSETQ. Trimming stripped 2 bases from V and 2 bases from J, with 6 bases between. The CDR3 is CASSFYPTDTQYF. The CDR3 DNA is TGCGCCAGCAGCTTTTACCCCACAGATACGCAGTATTTT.

This clone turned up a few times. The rearrangement uses TRBV6-1 and TRBJ2-5, with D perhaps given as TRBD1 or TRBD2 (5 bases each). Germline V gives CDR1 MNHNS, CDR2 SASEGT. The CDR3 loop spans 13 amino acids. Trimming shortened V by 8 bases and J by 4 bases, and 14 bases separated the two germline ends. The DNA for the CDR3 is TGTGCCAGCGAATCGTCCGGGACAGAGACCCAGTACTTC. This sequence encodes CASESSGTETQYF.

V usage is TRBV2 and J usage is TRBJ2-2; 8 nucleotides align to TRBD2. Trimming removed 4 bases from V and 7 bases from J; junction bases left unmatched: 8. Germline lookup yields CDR1 SNHLY and CDR2 FYNNEI. The CDR3 loop spans 15 amino acids. In DNA, the CDR3 is TGTGCCAGCAGTGTGGGGGAGCGGGGGAGCGGGGAGCTGTTTTTT. This translates into CASSVGERGSGELFF.

This rearrangement joins TRBV7-9 to TRBJ2-5; 9 nucleotides match TRBD2. With V trimmed by 5 bases and J by 5 bases, 9 bases remained unmatched. This CDR3 has 15 amino acids. Germline CDR1 reads SEHNR; CDR2 reads FQNEAQ (reference sequence). The CDR3 here is CASSPGGGAGETQYF. Here the CDR3 DNA reads TGTGCCAGCAGCCCAGGCGGGGGGGCGGGCGAGACCCAGTACTTC.

V and J are TRBV7-8 and TRBJ1-2, with D unclear. V lost 1 base, J lost 0 bases, and 9 bases lay in between. The length of the CDR3 is 15 residues. Germline CDR1 and CDR2: SGHVS and FQNEAQ. Here the CDR3 DNA reads TGTGCCAGCAGCTTAGGGAGCTCGACTAACTATGGCTACACCTTC. This gives the protein CASSLGSSTNYGYTF.

The chain couples TRBV4-1 to TRBJ2-3, with D maybe TRBD1 (5 bases). This CDR3 has 16 amino acids. Germline V lookup: CDR1 MGHRA, CDR2 YSYEKL. V dropped 3 bases and J dropped 4 bases, with 17 bases sitting between them. The CDR3 nucleotides read TGCGCCAGCAGCCAGGAAGGAAGGGGCAGTTCAGATACGCAGTATTTT. As protein: CASSQEGRGSSDTQYF.

The rearrangement links TRBV7-2 to TRBJ1-3, with D perhaps matching TRBD1 (6 bases). CDR3 length equals 16 residues. Germline values: CDR1 SGHTA, CDR2 FQGNSA. The V end was cut by 2 bases, the J end by 2 bases, with 13 bases between. The CDR3 protein is CASSLTQGRPGNTIYF. The CDR3 region has the DNA TGTGCCAGCAGCTTAACTCAGGGGCGCCCTGGAAACACCATATATTTT.

The chain employs TRBV6-1 and TRBJ1-6; the match to TRBD1 covers 8 bases. CDR1 is MNHNS and CDR2 is SASEGT in the germline V gene. J gave up 9 bases and V 0 bases, and 7 bases lay outside the gene matches. The CDR3 contains 16 residues. The CDR3 protein is CASSEARGQASSPLHF. The CDR3 DNA sequence: TGTGCCAGCAGTGAAGCGCGGGGACAGGCGTCTTCACCCCTCCACTTT.

The gene calls are TRBV9 and TRBJ2-7; possibly TRBD1 for D (8 bases). The V end lost 3 bases, the J end lost 5 bases, and 15 bases lay between the germline ends. The germline CDR1 and CDR2 sequences are SGDLS and YYNGEE. CDR3 length: 14 residues. The DNA for the CDR3 is TGTGCCAGCAGCGAGACAGGGGAGGGCCACGAGCAGTACTTC. Translating it yields CASSETGEGHEQYF. The full variable domain, rest sourced from reference TRBV9 and TRBJ2-7, is DSGVTQTPKHLITATGQRVTLRCSPRSGDLSVYWYQQSLDQGLQFLIQYYNGEERAKGNILERFSAQQFPDLHSELNLSSLELGDSALYFCASSETGEGHEQYFGPGTRLTVT.

CDR3 bases: TGTGCCAGTACCCCCCTGGTAGTAGATACGCAGTATTTT. This codes for CASTPLVVDTQYF. The chain recombines TRBV2 with TRBJ2-3; the D is unclear. The germline V and J ends were trimmed by 9 bases and 5 bases, with 15 bases remaining between them. The V gene's germline CDR1 is SNHLY and CDR2 FYNNEI. The CDR3 has 13 residues.

The V gene is TRBV18, the J gene TRBJ1-6; 7 nucleotides match TRBD1. V dropped 6 bases and J dropped 9; count of bases not matched to a gene: 8. The germline V gene has CDR1 KGHSH and CDR2 LQKENI. The CDR3 extends over 14 amino acids. CDR3 residues: CASSRQGEGSPLHF. DNA of the CDR3: TGTGCCAGCTCGCGTCAGGGGGAGGGTTCACCCCTCCACTTT. Filled out from reference TRBV18 and TRBJ1-6, the complete variable domain reads NAGVMQNPRHLVRRRGQEARLRCSPMKGHSHVYWYRQLPEEGLKFMVYLQKENIIDESGMPKERFSAEFPKEGPSILRIQQVVRGDSAAYFCASSRQGEGSPLHFGNGTRLTVT.

This chain joins TRBV11-3 and TRBJ2-7, with TRBD2 as a possible D gene (5 bases). This CDR3 has 14 amino acids. CDR1 and CDR2 from the germline V gene are SGHNT and YENEEA. Trimming shortened V by 1 base and J by 12 bases, and 19 bases separated the two germline ends. CDR3 loop: CASSLGIAGQRLYF. CDR3 DNA: TGTGCCAGCAGCTTAGGCATCGCGGGTCAGCGGCTGTACTTC.

The rearrangement joins TRBV28 to TRBJ2-1; the D call may be TRBD1 or TRBD2 (6 bases each). Trimming took 3 bases from V and 2 from J, leaving 17 bases between them. CDR1 is MDHEN and CDR2 is SYDVKM in the germline V gene. The length of the CDR3 is 17 residues. CDR3 bases: TGTGCCAGCAGTTTCACTTGGAGGGGGGTGACCTACAATGAGCAGTTCTTC. As protein: CASSFTWRGVTYNEQFF.

The chain employs TRBV10-1 and TRBJ2-3; D unclear. This CDR3 contains 14 residues. Germline-derived CDR1 and CDR2 are WNHNN and SYGVQD (reference sequence). The V end lost 2 bases, the J end lost 6 bases, and 12 bases lay between the germline ends. The CDR3 DNA follows: TGCGCCAGCAGTGAGAGCCTCCCCACGGATACGCAGTATTTT. It encodes CASSESLPTDTQYF.

The J gene is TRBJ1-2, the V gene TRBV5-1, with 7 bases matching TRBD1. The CDR3 is 14 amino acids. Per germline, CDR1 SGHRS and CDR2 YFSETQ. The V gene end was trimmed by 4 bases and the J gene end by 4 bases; junction bases not matched to a gene: 7. The DNA for the CDR3 is TGCGCCAGCAGCGGGAGGACAGGCGTCTATGGCTACACCTTC. It encodes CASSGRTGVYGYTF.

The rearrangement links TRBV7-8 to TRBJ2-7; 7 positions match TRBD2. The CDR3 is made up of 15 amino acids. Germline V gene data show CDR1 as SGHVS and CDR2 as FQNEAQ. The V gene end was trimmed by 6 bases and the J gene end by 2 bases; junction bases not matched to a gene: 10. CDR3 region: CASSTEAGVPYEQYF. In nucleotides, the CDR3 is TGTGCCAGCAGTACCGAGGCGGGGGTCCCCTACGAGCAGTACTTC.

The CDR3 spells CASPQDGSGNTIYF. CDR3 DNA sequence: TGTGCCAGCCCACAAGACGGCTCTGGAAACACCATATATTTT. The gene calls are TRBV7-9 and TRBJ1-3, with D unclear. CDR3 size: 14 residues. V lost 8 bases to trimming and J lost 0 bases, with 11 bases between them. Germline assignment: CDR1 SEHNR and CDR2 FQNEAQ (reference sequence). Based on the CDR3 plus reference TRBV7-9 and TRBJ1-3, the full variable domain is DTGVSQNPRHKITKRGQNVTFRCDPISEHNRLYWYRQTLGQGPEFLTYFQNEAQLEKSRLLSDRFSAERPKGSFSTLEIQRTEQGDSAMYLCASPQDGSGNTIYFGEGSWLTVV.

This clone was counted a single time. This chain joins TRBV29-1 and TRBJ2-7; 7 bases map to TRBD1. Per the germline V gene, CDR1 is SQVTM and CDR2 is ANQGSEA. With V trimmed by 3 bases and J by 3 bases, 8 bases remained unmatched. This CDR3 has 14 residues. The CDR3 nucleotides are TGCAGCGTTGAGGGAGTAGGGGGCGGCTACGAGCAGTACTTC. The encoded protein is CSVEGVGGGYEQYF.

This clone has just a few counts. The J gene is TRBJ2-7, the V gene TRBV7-9; 7 bases agree with TRBD1. Unmatched junction bases numbered 8, after V lost 5 bases and J lost 7 bases. Germline loops: CDR1 SEHNR, CDR2 FQNEAQ (reference sequence). This CDR3 is built from 13 residues. CDR3 loop: CASSKNQGEEQYF. The CDR3, as DNA: TGTGCCAGCAGCAAAAACCAGGGGGAGGAGCAGTACTTC.

V is TRBV7-8 and J is TRBJ1-1; 7 positions match TRBD1. V lost 3 bases to trimming and J lost 1 base; unmatched junction nucleotides: 2. In germline, CDR1 is SGHVS, CDR2 FQNEAQ. The CDR3 length is 14 residues. This chain's CDR3 is CASSLEGANTEAFF. The CDR3 coding sequence is TGTGCCAGCAGCTTGGAGGGGGCGAACACTGAAGCTTTCTTT.

The chain combines TRBV6-5 with TRBJ2-2; no clear D gene. The CDR3 is 14 amino acids. V gave up 5 bases and J gave up 3 bases, with 10 bases separating them. From germline, CDR1 is MNHEY and CDR2 SVGAGI. The CDR3 region has the DNA TGTGCCAGCAGTCCTCGTCGTTACACCGGGGAGCTGTTTTTT. This translates into CASSPRRYTGELFF.

The chain combines TRBV6-6 with TRBJ2-2; D is unclear. Germline V lookup: CDR1 MNHNY, CDR2 SVGAGI (reference sequence). The CDR3 totals 12 residues. The germline V and J ends were trimmed by 4 bases and 9 bases, with 9 bases remaining between them. CDR3 bases: TGTGCCAGCAGTTCTCAATCTTGGGAGCTGTTTTTT. Encoded protein: CASSSQSWELFF.